This TCR beta chain was obtained from a study of shared clonotypes between healthy human individuals. As regards this clone: This sample includes further DNA sequences coding for the same CDR3.

CDR1 is MDHEN, CDR2 SYDVKM, per germline. V shed 4 bases and J 2 bases; nucleotides not matched to a gene: 2. This CDR3 region has 15 residues. The data were produced by immunoSEQ multiplex PCR, yet TCRdb's version contains in-frame clones alone and is incomplete. The sample has roughly 2.2 million clones; approximately 90% are singletons. The V gene is TRBV28, the J gene TRBJ2-7; 13 nucleotides line up with TRBD2. Material for sequencing was naive CD4+ T cells from PBMCs. Regarding subset: CD45RA+ positively selected. This clonotype was sampled from a man aged 18 to 29 in good health. Some clones in this sample may be carry-over from other donors' samples. Here the CDR3 DNA reads TGTGCCAGCAGTTCCACTAGCGGGAGGGCCTACGAGCAGTACTTC. Amino acid sequence: CASSSTSGRAYEQYF.